The T cell receptor (beta chain) under discussion was sequenced for a study of blood T cell repertoires in COVID-19. Clones were read by immunoSEQ multiplex PCR, and TCRdb kept only the in-frame ones, dropping some. The sample lists about 59,000 clones, 79% occurring once. The TCR originated in a man in his sixties with acute or convalescent COVID-19. Sequences were obtained from peripheral blood.

CDR3 bases: TGTGCCAGCTCACCATCACTAGCGGGAGGGGGCTACAATGAGCAGTTCTTC. This gives the protein CASSPSLAGGGYNEQFF. The gene calls are TRBV18 and TRBJ2-1; 13 bases fit TRBD2. V dropped 2 bases and J dropped 3; count of bases not matched to a gene: 4. The CDR3 extends over 17 amino acids. In germline, CDR1 is KGHSH, CDR2 LQKENI.